The entry that follows covers one TCR beta chain sequence. Its antigen is not identified. Terminally differentiated effector memory CD45RA+ cells were excluded from the naive CD8 cells, which were CD45RO-negative and positively selected for CCR7. Measured with immunoSEQ multiplex PCR; TCRdb has only the in-frame clones, and not every one. The sample lists some 2 million clones, about 95% occurring once. CDR1 is SGDLS and CDR2 is YYNGEE in the germline V gene. V lost 4 bases to trimming and J lost 5 bases, with 15 bases between them. CDR3 length: 14 amino acids. This sample was taken from a study of shared clonotypes between healthy human individuals. Regarding the study as a whole: The study found about 5% of naive CD4 clonotypes shared across a few donors.

This TCR derives from a man aged 18 to 29 in good health. This chain joins TRBV9 and TRBJ1-2; D remains unclear. Material: naive CD8+ T cells sorted from blood. DNA for the CDR3: TGTGCCAGCAGCTTAGGTGAGGGAGGGTATGGCTACACCTTC. Its translation: CASSLGEGGYGYTF.